This paragraph reports one TCR beta chain. This CDR3 comprises 15 residues. The germline V gene has CDR1 SGHKS and CDR2 YYEKEE (reference sequence). V shed 9 bases and J 3 bases; nucleotides not matched to a gene: 11. The data belong to a study of PD-1 blockade in classical Hodgkin lymphoma. Each patient's relapse followed autologous stem cell transplantation, and brentuximab vedotin exposure varied. Using immunoSEQ multiplex PCR, the repertoire was profiled, and TCRdb retains in-frame clones only, with some absent. The table has approximately 24,000 clones, about nine tenths seen once. The chain couples TRBV5-5 to TRBJ1-1, with TRBD1 identical over 10 bases. Sample: peripheral blood mononuclear cells (PBMCs), taken at baseline. The source is a human donor with classical Hodgkin lymphoma. CDR3 sequence (DNA): TGTGCCACTGGACAGGGGGGAAGTCTGGACACTGAAGCTTTCTTT. Translation: CATGQGGSLDTEAFF.